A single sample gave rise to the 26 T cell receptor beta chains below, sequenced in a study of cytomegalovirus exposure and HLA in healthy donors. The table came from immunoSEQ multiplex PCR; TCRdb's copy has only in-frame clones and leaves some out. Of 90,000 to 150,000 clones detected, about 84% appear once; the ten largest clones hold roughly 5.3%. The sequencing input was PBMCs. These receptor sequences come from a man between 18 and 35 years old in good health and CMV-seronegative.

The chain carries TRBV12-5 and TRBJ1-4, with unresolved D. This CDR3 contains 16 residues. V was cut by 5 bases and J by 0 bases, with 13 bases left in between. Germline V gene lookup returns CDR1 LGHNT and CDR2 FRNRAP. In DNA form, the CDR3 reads TGTGCTAGTGGTGGGCCCAAAGGATCAACTAATGAAAAACTGTTTTTT. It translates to CASGGPKGSTNEKLFF.

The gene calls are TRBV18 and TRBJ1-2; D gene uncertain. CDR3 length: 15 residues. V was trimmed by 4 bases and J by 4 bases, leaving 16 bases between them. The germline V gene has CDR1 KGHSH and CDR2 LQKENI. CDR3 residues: CASSQGPGSGYGYTF. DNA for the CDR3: TGTGCCAGCTCACAAGGGCCGGGGTCAGGCTATGGCTACACCTTC.

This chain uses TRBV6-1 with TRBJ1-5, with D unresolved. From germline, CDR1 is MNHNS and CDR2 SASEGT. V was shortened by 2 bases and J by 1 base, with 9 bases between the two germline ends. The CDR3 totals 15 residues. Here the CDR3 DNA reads TGTGCCAGCAGTGAATTAGCGTCGAGCAATCAGCCCCAGCATTTT. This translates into CASSELASSNQPQHF.

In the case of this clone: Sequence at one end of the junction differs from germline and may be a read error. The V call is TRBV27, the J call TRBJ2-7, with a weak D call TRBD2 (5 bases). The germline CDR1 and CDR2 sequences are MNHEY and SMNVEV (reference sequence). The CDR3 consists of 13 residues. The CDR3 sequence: CASSSGVLYGQYF. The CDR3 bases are TGTGCCAGCAGTTCCGGGGTCCTCTACGGGCAGTACTTC.

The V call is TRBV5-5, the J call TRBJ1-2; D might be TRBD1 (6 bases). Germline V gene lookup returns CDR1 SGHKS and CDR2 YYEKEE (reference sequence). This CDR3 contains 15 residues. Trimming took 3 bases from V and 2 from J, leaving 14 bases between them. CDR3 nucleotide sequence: TGTGCCAGCAGCTCCGACAGGAAATTAAACTATGGCTACACCTTC. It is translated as CASSSDRKLNYGYTF. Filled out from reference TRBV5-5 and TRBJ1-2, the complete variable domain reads DAGVTQSPTHLIKTRGQQVTLRCSPISGHKSVSWYQQVLGQGPQFIFQYYEKEERGRGNFPDRFSARQFPNYSSELNVNALLLGDSALYLCASSSDRKLNYGYTFGSGTRLTVV.

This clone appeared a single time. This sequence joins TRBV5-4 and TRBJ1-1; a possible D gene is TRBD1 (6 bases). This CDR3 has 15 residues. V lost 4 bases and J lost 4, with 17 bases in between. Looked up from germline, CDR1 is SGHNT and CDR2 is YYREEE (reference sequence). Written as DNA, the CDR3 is TGTGCCAGCAGCCATAACACAGGGTCGAGCACTGAAGCTTTCTTT. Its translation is CASSHNTGSSTEAFF. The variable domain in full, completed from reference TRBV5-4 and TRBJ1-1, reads ETGVTQSPTHLIKTRGQQVTLRCSSQSGHNTVSWYQQALGQGPQFIFQYYREEENGRGNFPPRFSGLQFPNYSSELNVNALELDDSALYLCASSHNTGSSTEAFFGQGTRLTVV.

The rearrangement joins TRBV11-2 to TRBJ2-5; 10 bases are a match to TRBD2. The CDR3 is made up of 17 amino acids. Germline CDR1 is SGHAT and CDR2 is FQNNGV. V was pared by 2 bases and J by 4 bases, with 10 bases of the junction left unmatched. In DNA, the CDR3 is TGTGCCAGCAGCTTACGGGCTAGCGGGAGTCGGCGAGAGACCCAGTACTTC. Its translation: CASSLRASGSRRETQYF.

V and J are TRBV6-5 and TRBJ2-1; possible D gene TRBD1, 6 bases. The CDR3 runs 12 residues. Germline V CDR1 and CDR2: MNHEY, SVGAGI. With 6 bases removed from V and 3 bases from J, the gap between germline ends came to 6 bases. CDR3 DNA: TGTGCCAGCAGGGACAGCTACAATGAGCAGTTCTTC. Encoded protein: CASRDSYNEQFF.

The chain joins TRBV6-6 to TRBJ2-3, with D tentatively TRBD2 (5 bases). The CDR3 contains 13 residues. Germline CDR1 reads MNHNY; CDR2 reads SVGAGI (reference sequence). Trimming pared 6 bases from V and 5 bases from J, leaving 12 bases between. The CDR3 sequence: CASRVEGRDTQYF. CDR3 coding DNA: TGTGCCAGCAGGGTAGAGGGTCGAGATACGCAGTATTTT.

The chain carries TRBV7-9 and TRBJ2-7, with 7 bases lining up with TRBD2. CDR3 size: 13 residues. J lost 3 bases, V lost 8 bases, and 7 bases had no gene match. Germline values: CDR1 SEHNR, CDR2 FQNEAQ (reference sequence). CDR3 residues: CASGASGDYEQYF. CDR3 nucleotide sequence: TGTGCCAGCGGTGCTAGCGGTGACTACGAGCAGTACTTC.

This CDR3 is CASSEGLADYQETQYF. The CDR3 bases are TGTGCCAGCAGCGAGGGACTAGCGGATTACCAAGAGACCCAGTACTTC. The chain employs TRBV11-3 and TRBJ2-5, with 11 bases that match TRBD2. This CDR3 has 16 amino acids. The germline CDR1 and CDR2 sequences are SGHNT and YENEEA. V was clipped by 5 bases and J by 0 bases; unmatched bases: 5.

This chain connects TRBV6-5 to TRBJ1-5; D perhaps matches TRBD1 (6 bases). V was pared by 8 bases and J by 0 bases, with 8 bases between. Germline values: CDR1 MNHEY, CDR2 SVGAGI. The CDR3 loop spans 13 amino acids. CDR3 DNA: TGTGCCAGCGGACAGTATAGCAATCAGCCCCAGCATTTT. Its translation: CASGQYSNQPQHF.

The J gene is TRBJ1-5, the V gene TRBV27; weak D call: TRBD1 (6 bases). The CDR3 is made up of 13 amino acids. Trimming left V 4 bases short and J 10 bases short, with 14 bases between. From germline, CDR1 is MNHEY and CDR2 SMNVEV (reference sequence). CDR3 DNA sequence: TGTGCCAGCAGTTCCTCGACAGGCAGACCCCAGCATTTT. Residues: CASSSSTGRPQHF.

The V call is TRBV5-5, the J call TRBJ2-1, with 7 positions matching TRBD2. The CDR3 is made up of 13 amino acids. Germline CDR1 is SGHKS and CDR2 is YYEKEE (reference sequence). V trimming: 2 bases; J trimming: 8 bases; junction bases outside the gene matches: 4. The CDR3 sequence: CASSFGGSYEQFF. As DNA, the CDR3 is TGTGCCAGCAGCTTCGGCGGGAGTTATGAGCAGTTCTTC.

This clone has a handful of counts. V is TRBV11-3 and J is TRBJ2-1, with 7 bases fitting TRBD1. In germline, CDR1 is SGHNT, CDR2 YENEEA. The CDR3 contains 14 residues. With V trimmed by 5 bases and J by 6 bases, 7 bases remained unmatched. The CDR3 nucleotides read TGTGCCAGCAGCCCGGGACAGTCGTTCAATGAGCAGTTCTTC. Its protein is CASSPGQSFNEQFF.

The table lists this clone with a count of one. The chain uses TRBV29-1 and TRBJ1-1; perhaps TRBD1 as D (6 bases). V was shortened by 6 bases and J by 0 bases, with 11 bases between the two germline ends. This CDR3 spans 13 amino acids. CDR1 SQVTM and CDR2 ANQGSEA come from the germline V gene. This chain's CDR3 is CSVERGLNTEAFF. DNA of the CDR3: TGCAGCGTGGAAAGGGGGTTGAACACTGAAGCTTTCTTT.

CDR3 loop: CASSPYGSEPYEQYF. The CDR3, as DNA: TGCGCCAGCAGCCCATACGGGTCGGAGCCCTACGAGCAGTACTTC. The chain joins TRBV5-1 to TRBJ2-7; D gene unclear. CDR3 length: 15 amino acids. CDR1 is SGHRS and CDR2 is YFSETQ in the germline V gene. V lost 4 bases, J lost 2 bases, and 16 bases lay in between.

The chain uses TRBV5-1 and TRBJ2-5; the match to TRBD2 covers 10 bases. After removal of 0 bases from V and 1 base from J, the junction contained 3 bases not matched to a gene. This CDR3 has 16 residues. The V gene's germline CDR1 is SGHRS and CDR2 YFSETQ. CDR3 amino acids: CASSLGPSGGQETQYF. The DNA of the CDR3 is TGCGCCAGCAGCTTGGGGCCTAGCGGGGGCCAAGAGACCCAGTACTTC.

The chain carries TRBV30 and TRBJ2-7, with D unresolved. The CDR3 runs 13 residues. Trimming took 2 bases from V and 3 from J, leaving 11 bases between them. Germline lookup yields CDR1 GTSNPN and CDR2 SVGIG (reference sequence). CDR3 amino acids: CAWSSPGNYEQYF. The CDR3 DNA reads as TGTGCCTGGAGTAGTCCAGGAAACTACGAGCAGTACTTC. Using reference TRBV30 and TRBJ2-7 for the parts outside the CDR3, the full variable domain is SQTIHQWPATLVQPVGSPLSLECTVEGTSNPNLYWYRQAAGRGLQLLFYSVGIGQISSEVPQNLSASRPQDRQFILSSKKLLLSDSGFYLCAWSSPGNYEQYFGPGTRLTVT.

The CDR3 sequence is CASSLNGQGHSNQPQHF. The CDR3 DNA follows: TGTGCCAGCAGCTTAAATGGACAGGGGCATAGCAATCAGCCCCAGCATTTT. The V and J genes are TRBV7-2 and TRBJ1-5; 9 positions agree with TRBD1. V was pared by 2 bases and J by 0 bases, with 5 bases of the junction left unmatched. Germline-derived CDR1 and CDR2 are SGHTA and FQGNSA. The CDR3 runs 17 residues.

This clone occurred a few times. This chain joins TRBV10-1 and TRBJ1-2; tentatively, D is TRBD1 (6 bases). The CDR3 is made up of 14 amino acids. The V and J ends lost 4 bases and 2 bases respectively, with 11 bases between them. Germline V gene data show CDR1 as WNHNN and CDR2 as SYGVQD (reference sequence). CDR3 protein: CASSAGTGNYGYTF. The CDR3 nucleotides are TGCGCCAGCAGTGCGGGAACAGGGAACTATGGCTACACCTTC.

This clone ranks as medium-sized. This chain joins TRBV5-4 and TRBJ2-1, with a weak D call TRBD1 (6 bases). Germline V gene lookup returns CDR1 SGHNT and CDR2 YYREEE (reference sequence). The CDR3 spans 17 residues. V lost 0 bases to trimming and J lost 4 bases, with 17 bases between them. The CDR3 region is CASSLGDRKGVYNEQFF. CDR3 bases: TGTGCCAGCAGCTTGGGCGACAGGAAGGGAGTATACAATGAGCAGTTCTTC.

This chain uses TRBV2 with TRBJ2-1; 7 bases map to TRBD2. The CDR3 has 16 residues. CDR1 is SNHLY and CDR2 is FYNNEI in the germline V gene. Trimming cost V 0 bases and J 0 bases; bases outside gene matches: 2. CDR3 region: CASSEAWGGSYNEQFF. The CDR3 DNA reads TGTGCCAGCAGTGAAGCGTGGGGGGGCTCCTACAATGAGCAGTTCTTC.

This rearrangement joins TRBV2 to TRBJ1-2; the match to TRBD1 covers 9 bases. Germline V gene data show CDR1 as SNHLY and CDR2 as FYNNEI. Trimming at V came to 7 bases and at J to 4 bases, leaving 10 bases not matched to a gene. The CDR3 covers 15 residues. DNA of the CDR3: TGTGCCAGCATCATAAGGGACAGGGATCTCTATGGCTACACCTTC. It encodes CASIIRDRDLYGYTF.

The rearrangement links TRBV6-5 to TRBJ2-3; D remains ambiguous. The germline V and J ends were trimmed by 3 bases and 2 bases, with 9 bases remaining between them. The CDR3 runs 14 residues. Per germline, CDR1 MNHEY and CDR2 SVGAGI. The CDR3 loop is CASSYDTHTDTQYF. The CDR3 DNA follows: TGTGCCAGCAGTTATGACACCCACACAGATACGCAGTATTTT.

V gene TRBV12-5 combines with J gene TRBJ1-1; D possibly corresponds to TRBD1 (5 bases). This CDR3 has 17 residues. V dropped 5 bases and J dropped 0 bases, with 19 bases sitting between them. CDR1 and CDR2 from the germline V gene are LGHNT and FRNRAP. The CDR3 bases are TGTGCTAGTGGTCGCCGGGGGGGTCGGATTGTGAACACTGAAGCTTTCTTT. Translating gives CASGRRGGRIVNTEAFF.